The sequence of this TCR beta chain was determined in a study of Graves' ophthalmopathy and Graves' hyperthyroidism. Amplification of the TCR beta CDR3 regions used RNA transcripts (as template). A first-round RT-PCR used HTBI primers, followed by a second-round multiplex PCR. Each CDR3 protein is one row after TCRdb ran MiXCR on the multiplex PCR reads. Of fewer than 400,000 distinct CDR3 sequences listed, approximately 20% are singletons. Per the germline V gene, CDR1 is MNHEY and CDR2 is SMNVEV (reference sequence). The CDR3 covers 14 residues. J lost 4 bases, V lost 5 bases, and 7 bases had no gene match. Those donors who had ophthalmopathy presented with moderate-to-severe activity, a CAS of ≥3, a NOSPECS of ≥4 and a duration under 3 months. Other autoimmune diseases, uncontrolled infections, pregnancy or lactation excluded patients from enrollment. Study-wide points: Appearing in blood as well were most expanded thyroid clonotypes above 0.001 frequency.

This clonotype was seen at least ten times. The antigen remains undetermined. The sequence came from a woman younger than 30 with Graves' ophthalmopathy. Sequenced material: peripheral blood. The genes are TRBV27 and TRBJ2-5, with 7 bases aligning to TRBD1. CDR3 nucleotides: TGTGCCAGCAGTCGACAGGGTAGAATAGAGACCCAGTACTTC. Translating gives CASSRQGRIETQYF.